One and the same sample provided the 10 T cell receptor beta chains below, sequenced in a study of T cell repertoires in cytomegalovirus infection. From the reads, TCRdb called clonotypes with MiXCR, one entry per CDR3 protein. The sample gives 630,000 or so distinct CDR3 sequences, about 24% of which show up once; around 7.6% is in the top ten. The specimen sequenced was CD8+ T cells from PBMCs. The receptor set was obtained from a human donor in good health (CMV status not recorded). Some clones in this sample may be carry-over from other donors' samples.

This clonotype was seen a handful of times. The chain links TRBV12-3 or TRBV12-4 to TRBJ2-5; D is perhaps TRBD1 or TRBD2 (5 bases each). Trimming cost V 3 bases and J 5 bases, with 10 bases left between them. The CDR3 consists of 13 residues. CDR3 coding DNA: TGTGCCAGCAGTTTTAGGTGGGGGGAGACCCAGTACTTC. Translating gives CASSFRWGETQYF.

This clonotype came up a few times. The J gene is TRBJ2-3, the V gene TRBV2; D call uncertain. V shed 7 bases and J shed 12 bases, with 17 bases lying between them. The CDR3 covers 12 residues. CDR1 and CDR2 from the germline V gene are SNHLY and FYNNEI. The CDR3 sequence is CASTSRYPPQYF. DNA of the CDR3: TGTGCCAGCACTTCGAGGTATCCCCCTCAGTATTTT.

Details on this clonotype: A read error is possible here, since a much larger clone lies one base away. The chain joins TRBV12-3 or TRBV12-4 to TRBJ2-3; no reliable D call. CDR3 size: 15 residues. The CDR3 protein is CANSSGGELSDTQYF. The DNA for the CDR3 is TGTGCCAACAGTTCGGGTGGCGAGTTATCAGATACGCAGTATTTT.

This clonotype has more than one count but fewer than ten. The gene calls are TRBV6-2 or TRBV6-3 and TRBJ2-1; TRBD1 matches 12 bases. V gave up 1 base and J gave up 5 bases; unmatched junction bases: 6. The CDR3 spans 17 residues. The germline V gene has CDR1 MNHEY and CDR2 SVGEGT. The CDR3 DNA reads as TGTGCCAGCAGTTACTTTGGGACAGGGGGCGCGAACAATGAGCAGTTCTTC. Protein product: CASSYFGTGGANNEQFF.

In this sample, this clonotype turned up many times. V usage is TRBV7-8 and J usage is TRBJ2-7, with 7 nucleotides matching TRBD1. Germline trimming cut 4 bases from V and 6 bases from J; bases unmatched to any gene: 6. CDR1 is SGHVS and CDR2 is FQNEAQ in the germline V gene. This CDR3 is 13 amino acids long. DNA for the CDR3: TGTGCCAGCAGCTGGAACAGGGGAAGCGAGCAGTACGTC. Translation: CASSWNRGSEQYV.

This clonotype turned up a few times. The chain joins TRBV5-1 to TRBJ1-1; D uncertain. CDR3 length: 15 residues. V was cut by 0 bases and J by 0 bases, with 9 bases left in between. Germline assignment: CDR1 SGHRS and CDR2 YFSETQ. CDR3 nucleotide sequence: TGCGCCAGCAGCTTGGGAGATACAATGAACACTGAAGCTTTCTTT. It codes for CASSLGDTMNTEAFF.

For this clonotype: Relative to the germline gene, one junction end is altered; a read error may explain this. The gene calls are TRBV7-2 and TRBJ2-6, with D possibly matching TRBD1 (5 bases). This CDR3 spans 17 amino acids. Germline V gene sequence: CDR1 SGHTA, CDR2 FQGNSA. The CDR3, as DNA: TGTGCCAGCAGCTTAGACAGTCTATACTCTGGGGCCAAAGTCCTGACTTTC. Its translation is CASSLDSLYSGAKVLTF. Full variable domain (rest looked up from reference TRBV7-2 and TRBJ2-6): GAGVSQSPSNKVTEKGKDVELRCDPISGHTALYWYRQSLGQGLEFLIYFQGNSAPDKSGLPSDRFSAERTGGSVSTLTIQRTQQEDSAVYLCASSLDSLYSGAKVLTFGAGSRLTVL.

The rearrangement joins TRBV6-1 to TRBJ2-1; D remains unclear. Trimming removed 6 bases from V and 8 bases from J, with 17 bases in between. This CDR3 comprises 14 residues. The germline CDR1 and CDR2 sequences are MNHNS and SASEGT. CDR3 sequence: CASSPKVAWDEQFF. CDR3 in DNA: TGTGCCAGCAGCCCGAAAGTGGCCTGGGATGAGCAGTTCTTC.

This chain links TRBV11-3 with TRBJ2-7; TRBD1 aligns across 9 bases. Germline CDR1 and CDR2: SGHNT and YENEEA. V lost 5 bases and J lost 5; bases outside the gene matches: 10. The CDR3 runs 15 residues. The CDR3 DNA reads TGTGCCAGCAGCCCACGCGGGACAGGGTACCACGAGCAGTACTTC. It codes for CASSPRGTGYHEQYF.

The chain employs TRBV5-1 and TRBJ1-1; TRBD1 matches 8 bases. The CDR3 is 15 residues long. CDR1 is SGHRS and CDR2 is YFSETQ in the germline V gene. Germline trimming cut 0 bases from V and 4 bases from J; bases unmatched to any gene: 5. For the CDR3, the DNA is TGCGCCAGCAGCTTGGCCCCAGGGGGCACCACTGAAGCTTTCTTT. Amino acids: CASSLAPGGTTEAFF.